The clone carrying this T cell receptor (beta chain) was seen many times. Its antigen remains unknown. Unique molecular identifiers were present on the cDNA, which also gained a universal primer site by template switching. TCRdb re-called the 5' RACE reads through MiXCR, storing one row per CDR3 protein. The table lists hundreds of thousands of distinct CDR3 sequences, 8.5% to 9.5% of them singletons. The donor group consisted entirely of healthy Caucasians. The CDR3 sequence is 15 residues long. Germline V CDR1 and CDR2: LGHNA, YNFKEQ. The V gene end was trimmed by 4 bases and the J gene end by 3 bases; junction bases not matched to a gene: 7. The sample belongs to a study of identical twins. General study findings and limits: Twins' surplus sharing was weaker for beta out-of-frame sequences. Twins shared out-of-frame alpha sequences with excess low generation probability.

The same data also contributed to another study, on yellow fever vaccine responses in identical twins.

This rearrangement joins TRBV4-2 to TRBJ2-7, with TRBD2 identical over 9 bases. Sequences were obtained from PBMCs. The receptor was isolated from a woman aged 18-35 years in good health. This CDR3 reads CASSRPGTSNYEQYF. CDR3 nucleotides: TGTGCCAGCAGCCGACCCGGGACTAGCAACTACGAGCAGTACTTC.